This T cell receptor (beta chain) was recovered during a study of blood T cells in healthy people across ages (dated by TCRdb to about 2015). A note on the overall study: In model experiments, template switching captured about one uniquely barcoded TCR beta cDNA molecule for every two T cells. Using deep sequencing normalized with unique cDNA molecular identifiers, the study measured how TCR beta repertoire diversity changes with age. The donors were split into four age groups: young (average around 15 years), middle-aged (over 35), aged (about 62) and long-lived (approximately 80). To avoid experimental bias, donors of different ages were distributed randomly across sequencing lanes. Two additional independent replicas of 1 million unique cDNA reads from the same blood draw were analyzed for two donors (one aged 18 to 29 and one aged 80 or older). General conclusions and limits of the study: Compared with the aged group, more naive CD4+ T cells, fewer expanded clones and increased TCR diversity were shown by the long-lived group, suggesting age selection. There was a strong correlation between observed TCR beta diversity and the percentage of naive T cells measured by flow cytometry. As age increased, observed TCR beta diversity per million T cells dropped in a roughly linear way, and a significant reduction was already evident by age about 40. Conclusive comparison of naive and antigen-experienced compartments was prevented by the profiling of bulk unsorted PBMCs. Because the CMV infection status of the donors was unknown, age-related changes in expanded clonotypes may potentially have been confounded. Estimates of total diversity based on one million sequenced T cells were considered lower bounds and underestimates.

Trimming removed 6 bases from V and 1 base from J; the gene matches leave 8 bases unexplained. The CDR3 has 15 amino acids, counting the end cysteine and phenylalanine. Only the CDR3 DNA is retained, 45 bases long and in frame from the first base. The 39 donors, aged about 6 to 95 years, were systemically healthy Caucasian individuals from Russia. Each donor gave approximately 10 milliliters of peripheral blood, collected into EDTA-treated Vacutainer tubes. Ficoll-Paque density-gradient centrifugation was used to isolate PBMCs, with at least 7 million obtained per sample. Trizol reagent was used to extract total RNA from PBMCs, with at least 6 micrograms per sample. For every donor, flow cytometry on a PBMC aliquot measured the percentage of naive CD45RAhigh/CD27high T cells. The library was generated by 5' RACE. The instrument was an Illumina HiSeq 2500. A second PCR of about 6 to 12 cycles was performed with a sample-barcoded 5' primer and a J-beta primer mix. A template-switch 5' adaptor carrying 12 random nucleotides introduced a unique molecular identifier onto each TCR beta cDNA molecule. Each sample yielded at least 2.5 million CDR3-containing paired-end reads. First-strand cDNA synthesis was performed from all RNA using the Mint cDNA synthesis kit, with priming by a TRBC-specific oligonucleotide. Following uracil-DNA glycosylase treatment, a first 18-cycle PCR with universal primers M1SS and BC2_uni_R was performed on all cDNA. The source study handled its data this way. Each sample was normalized by randomly selecting 1 million high-quality reads, each carrying a distinct molecular identifier. Reads with shared molecular identifiers were discarded instead of being binned into consensus sequences. MiTCR, set to a Q25 quality threshold and the strictest error-elimination algorithm, was used for CDR3 identification, clonotype clustering and error correction. Lower-bound total TCR beta diversity was estimated with a nonparametric unseen species model using Euler transformation. TCRdb ran its own pipeline on the public reads, namely fastp trimming at Q25 and MiXCR clone calling, and kept in-frame beta chains. Merged by CDR3 protein, the rows form single entries marked with the most common genes and DNA. The V and J calls reflect TCRdb's pipeline rather than the authors' work. The sample table records some 920,000 distinct CDR3 sequences; around 54% of these occur just once. The top ten clones comprise 20% to 25% of the sample.

Comments on this clonotype: Its antigen has not been determined. Nothing much larger sits one base from this clone, and base qualities are not available.

This chain is built from TRBV12-3 or TRBV12-4 and TRBJ2-7, with 8 bases in between that match TRBD2. Sequences were obtained from blood. This TCR derives from a woman aged 60-70 years in good health. The CDR3 protein: CASRLGLARSYEQYF. The sequenced DNA is TGTGCCAGCAGACTCGGACTAGCCCGATCCTACGAGCAGTACTTC.